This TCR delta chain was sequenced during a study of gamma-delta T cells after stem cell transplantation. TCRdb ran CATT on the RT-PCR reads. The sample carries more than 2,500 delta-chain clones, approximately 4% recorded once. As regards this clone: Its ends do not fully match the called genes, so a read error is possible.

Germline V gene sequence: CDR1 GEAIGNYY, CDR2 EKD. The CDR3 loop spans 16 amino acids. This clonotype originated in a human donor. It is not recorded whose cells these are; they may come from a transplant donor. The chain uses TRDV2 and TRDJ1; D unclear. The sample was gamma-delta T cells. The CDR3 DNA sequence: TGTGCCTGCGACACCCTCTTGGGAGTGGACACCGATAAACTCATCTTT. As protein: CACDTLLGVDTDKLIF.